The 25 T cell receptor beta chains in this list originate from one sample, sequenced in a study of monozygotic twins with inflammatory bowel disease. TCRdb re-called the 5' RACE reads; one entry per CDR3 protein, DNA not given. The table for this sample gives more than 300,000 distinct CDR3 sequences. The specimen sequenced was blood. The receptors come from a human donor with ulcerative colitis or Crohn's disease, or a healthy co-twin of an affected twin (not recorded which).

The chain is built from TRBV12-3 or TRBV12-4 and TRBJ2-3. There are 14 residues in the CDR3. Here the CDR3 reads CASRLAGTTDTQYF.

This chain uses TRBV3-1 with TRBJ2-3; TCRdb reports TRBD2, a call that lacks DNA to check it against. In germline, CDR1 is LGHDT, CDR2 YNNKEL (reference sequence). The CDR3 extends over 19 amino acids. CDR3 amino acids: CASSPKLTSGGTITDTQYF.

CDR3 sequence: CASSLAGYGGNTEAFF. The V call is TRBV5-6, the J call TRBJ1-1. The germline gives CDR1 SGHDT, CDR2 YYEEEE. This CDR3 comprises 16 residues. The complete variable domain, with remaining parts taken from reference TRBV5-6 and TRBJ1-1, reads DAGVTQSPTHLIKTRGQQVTLRCSPKSGHDTVSWYQQALGQGPQFIFQYYEEEERQRGNFPDRFSGHQFPNYSSELNVNALLLGDSALYLCASSLAGYGGNTEAFFGQGTRLTVV.

The chain joins TRBV20-1 to TRBJ2-5; TCRdb picks TRBD1, but there is no DNA to check that call. The length of the CDR3 is 14 residues. Germline CDR1 reads DFQATT; CDR2 reads SNEGSKA (reference sequence). This CDR3 is CSATHDRRKETQYF.

The chain employs TRBV18 and TRBJ2-1; TCRdb's D call of TRBD1 is untestable without DNA. The CDR3 runs 15 residues. Germline V lookup: CDR1 KGHSH, CDR2 LQKENI. CDR3 in amino acids: CASSRNTPGTNEQFF.

The rearrangement joins TRBV20-1 to TRBJ2-5; the TCRdb call, TRBD1, lacks DNA for checking. This CDR3 contains 12 residues. Per the germline V gene, CDR1 is DFQATT and CDR2 is SNEGSKA (reference sequence). CDR3 residues: CSAHNRAETQYF.

The V and J genes are TRBV4-3 and TRBJ1-2; TCRdb returns TRBD1, unconfirmable since there is no DNA. CDR3 length equals 14 residues. From germline, CDR1 is LGHNA and CDR2 YSLEER. CDR3 protein: CASSQRTGSYGYTF.

J is TRBJ2-1 and V is TRBV10-2; TCRdb lists TRBD1, though no DNA is available to test this call. CDR1 WSHSY and CDR2 SAAADI come from the germline V gene. The CDR3 sequence is 15 residues long. The CDR3 sequence is CAANARGSSYNEQFF.

The CDR3 here is CASSLVGIMNYGYTF. This chain uses TRBV5-1 with TRBJ1-2; the TRBD1 assignment by TCRdb is unverifiable without DNA. CDR3 length: 15 residues. Germline values: CDR1 SGHRS, CDR2 YFSETQ.

This chain links TRBV4-3 with TRBJ2-5. CDR1 LGHNA and CDR2 YSLEER come from the germline V gene. The CDR3 is 16 residues long. The CDR3 protein is CASSRLYDRDQETQYF.

This chain uses TRBV19 with TRBJ1-6; TCRdb designates TRBD1, a call that cannot be tested without DNA. The CDR3 has 16 residues. Per the germline V gene, CDR1 is LNHDA and CDR2 is SQIVND (reference sequence). CDR3 residues: CASTDPRGAQDSPLHF.

The gene calls are TRBV28 and TRBJ2-7; as DNA is missing, the TRBD1 call by TCRdb cannot be tested. This CDR3 contains 14 residues. The germline gives CDR1 MDHEN, CDR2 SYDVKM. Here the CDR3 reads CASSSGTIPSEQYF.

V gene TRBV6-5 combines with J gene TRBJ1-6; TCRdb designates TRBD1, a call that cannot be tested without DNA. There are 17 residues in the CDR3. Germline CDR1 MNHEY, CDR2 SVGAGI. The CDR3 is CASSYSMNREYNSPLHF.

V and J are TRBV20-1 and TRBJ1-4. Germline V CDR1 and CDR2: DFQATT, SNEGSKA (reference sequence). This CDR3 is 12 amino acids long. The CDR3 sequence: CSARGRNEKLFF.

The genes are TRBV9 and TRBJ2-5; TCRdb's D gene call, TRBD2, goes unchecked for lack of DNA. The CDR3 has 17 residues. Germline lookup yields CDR1 SGDLS and CDR2 YYNGEE. The CDR3 spells CASSVGSSGGAFETQYF. The whole variable domain, filled in from reference TRBV9 and TRBJ2-5, reads DSGVTQTPKHLITATGQRVTLRCSPRSGDLSVYWYQQSLDQGLQFLIQYYNGEERAKGNILERFSAQQFPDLHSELNLSSLELGDSALYFCASSVGSSGGAFETQYFGPGTRLLVL.

The chain joins TRBV7-9 to TRBJ1-5; with no DNA, the TCRdb D assignment of TRBD1 cannot be verified. CDR1 is SEHNR and CDR2 is FQNEAQ in the germline V gene (reference sequence). This CDR3 region has 15 residues. The CDR3 loop reads CASSSSDRAGQPQHF.

The rearrangement links TRBV25-1 to TRBJ1-1; TCRdb selects TRBD1, and the lack of DNA leaves this call unchecked. The CDR3 has 15 residues. Looked up from germline, CDR1 is MGHDK and CDR2 is SYGVNS. CDR3 loop: CASSEYQGSGTEAFF.

This chain connects TRBV7-2 to TRBJ1-1; TCRdb indicates TRBD1, and absent DNA this call remains unverified. The germline V gene has CDR1 SGHTA and CDR2 FQGNSA. The CDR3 has 15 residues. The CDR3 spells CASSLRDRANTEAFF.

The chain couples TRBV5-4 to TRBJ2-2. In germline, CDR1 is SGHNT, CDR2 YYREEE (reference sequence). The CDR3 is 15 residues long. This chain's CDR3 is CASSLGLGFTGELFF.

CDR3 region: CASRQRTDTQYF. The rearrangement links TRBV7-2 to TRBJ2-3. Per germline, CDR1 SGHTA and CDR2 FQGNSA. The CDR3 runs to 12 residues.

V is TRBV18 and J is TRBJ2-1; TCRdb's D gene call, TRBD2, goes unchecked for lack of DNA. The CDR3 has 15 amino acids. Per germline, CDR1 KGHSH and CDR2 LQKENI. The CDR3 region is CASRGGTSGFNEQFF.

V usage is TRBV5-1 and J usage is TRBJ2-1. Germline-derived CDR1 and CDR2 are SGHRS and YFSETQ. This CDR3 is 16 amino acids long. The CDR3 reads CASSLVSGNSYNEQFF.

The chain combines TRBV4-1 with TRBJ2-5. This CDR3 spans 13 amino acids. CDR1 MGHRA and CDR2 YSYEKL come from the germline V gene. CDR3 region: CASSQNRVETQYF.

The chain is built from TRBV11-2 and TRBJ1-5; checking the TCRdb D call of TRBD1 is not possible without DNA. The CDR3 has 19 amino acids. The germline CDR1 and CDR2 sequences are SGHAT and FQNNGV. The CDR3 region is CASSLYAWGPDYSNQPQHF.

This chain uses TRBV24-1 with TRBJ2-3; the TCRdb D gene call, TRBD2, has no DNA to confirm it. CDR3 length equals 17 residues. The germline V gene encodes CDR1 KGHDR and CDR2 SFDVKD. The CDR3 sequence: CATSDPGLAGGPDTQYF.